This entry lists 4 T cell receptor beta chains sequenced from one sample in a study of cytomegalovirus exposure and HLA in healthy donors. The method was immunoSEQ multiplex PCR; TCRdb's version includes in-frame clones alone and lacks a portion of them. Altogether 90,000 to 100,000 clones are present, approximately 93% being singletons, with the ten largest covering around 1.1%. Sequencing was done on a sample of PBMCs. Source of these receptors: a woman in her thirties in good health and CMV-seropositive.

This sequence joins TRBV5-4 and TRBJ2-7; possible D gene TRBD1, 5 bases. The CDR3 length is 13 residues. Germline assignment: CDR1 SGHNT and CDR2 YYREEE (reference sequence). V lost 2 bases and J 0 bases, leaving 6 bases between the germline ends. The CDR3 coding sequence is TGTGCCAGCAGCTTTAGGGGCTCCTACGAGCAGTACTTC. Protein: CASSFRGSYEQYF.

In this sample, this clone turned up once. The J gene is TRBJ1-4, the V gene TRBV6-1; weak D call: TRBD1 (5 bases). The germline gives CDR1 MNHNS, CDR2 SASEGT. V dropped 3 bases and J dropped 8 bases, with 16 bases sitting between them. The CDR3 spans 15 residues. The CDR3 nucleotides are TGTGCCAGCAGTGAGATTCAGGGAATTCGGGAAAAACTGTTTTTT. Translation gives CASSEIQGIREKLFF.

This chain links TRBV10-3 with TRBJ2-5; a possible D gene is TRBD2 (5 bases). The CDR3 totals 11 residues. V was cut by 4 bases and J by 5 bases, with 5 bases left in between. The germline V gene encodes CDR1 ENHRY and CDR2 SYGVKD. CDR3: CAISGGETQYF. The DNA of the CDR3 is TGTGCCATCAGTGGCGGGGAGACCCAGTACTTC.

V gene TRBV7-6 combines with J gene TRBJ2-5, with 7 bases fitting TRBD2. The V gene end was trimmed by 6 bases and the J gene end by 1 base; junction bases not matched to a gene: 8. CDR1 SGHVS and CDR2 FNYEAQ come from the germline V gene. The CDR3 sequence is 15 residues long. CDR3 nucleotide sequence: TGTGCCAGCAGTCGCAATAGCGGGTCCCAAGAGACCCAGTACTTC. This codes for CASSRNSGSQETQYF.